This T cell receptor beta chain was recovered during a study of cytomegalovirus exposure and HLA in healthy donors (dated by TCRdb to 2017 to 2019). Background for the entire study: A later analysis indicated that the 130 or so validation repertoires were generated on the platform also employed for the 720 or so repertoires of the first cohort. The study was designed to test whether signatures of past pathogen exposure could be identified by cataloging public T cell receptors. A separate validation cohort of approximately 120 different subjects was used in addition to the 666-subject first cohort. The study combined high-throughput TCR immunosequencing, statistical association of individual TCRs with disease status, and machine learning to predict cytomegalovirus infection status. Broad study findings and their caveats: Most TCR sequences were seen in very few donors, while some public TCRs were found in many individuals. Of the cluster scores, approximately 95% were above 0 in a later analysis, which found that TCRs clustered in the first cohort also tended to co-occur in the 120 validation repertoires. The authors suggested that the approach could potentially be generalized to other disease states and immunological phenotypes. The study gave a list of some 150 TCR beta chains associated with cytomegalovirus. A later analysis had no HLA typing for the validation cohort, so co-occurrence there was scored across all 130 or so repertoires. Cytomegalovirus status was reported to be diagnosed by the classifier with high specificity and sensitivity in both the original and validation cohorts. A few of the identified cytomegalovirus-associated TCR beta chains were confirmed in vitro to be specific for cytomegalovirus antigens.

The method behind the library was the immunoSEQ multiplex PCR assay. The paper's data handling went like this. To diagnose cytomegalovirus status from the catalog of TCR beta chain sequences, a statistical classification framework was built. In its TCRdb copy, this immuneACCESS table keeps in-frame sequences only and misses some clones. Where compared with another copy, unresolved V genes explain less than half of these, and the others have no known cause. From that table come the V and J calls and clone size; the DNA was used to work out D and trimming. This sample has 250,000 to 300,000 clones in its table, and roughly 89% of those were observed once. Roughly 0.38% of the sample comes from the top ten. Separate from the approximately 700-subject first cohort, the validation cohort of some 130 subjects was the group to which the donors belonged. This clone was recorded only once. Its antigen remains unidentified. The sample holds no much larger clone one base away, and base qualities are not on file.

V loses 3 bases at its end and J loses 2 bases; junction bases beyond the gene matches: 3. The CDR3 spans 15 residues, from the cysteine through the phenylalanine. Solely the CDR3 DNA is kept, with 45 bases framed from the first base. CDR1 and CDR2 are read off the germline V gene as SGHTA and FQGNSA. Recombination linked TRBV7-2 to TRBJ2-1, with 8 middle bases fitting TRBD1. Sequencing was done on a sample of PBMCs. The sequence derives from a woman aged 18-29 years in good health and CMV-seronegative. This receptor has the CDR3 CASSFDRGTYNEQFF. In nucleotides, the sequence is TGTGCCAGCAGCTTCGACAGGGGAACCTACAATGAGCAGTTCTTC.